The clone carrying this T cell receptor (beta chain) was detected ten times or more. Antigen specificity is unknown. The CDR3 sequence is 16 residues long. The germline gives CDR1 MNHEY, CDR2 SVGEGT. V lost 0 bases, J lost 0 bases, and 1 base stayed unmatched. This sample is drawn from a study of read filtering for tumor transcriptome and immune sequencing. Study in general: Fewer than 10 patients were R-ISS I, approximately 15 were R-ISS II, about seven were R-ISS III. IR-seq gave about 4 to 10.27 million TCR reads per sample; RNA-seq gave about 80 to 1,300.

From about 0.4 ug of RNA, a library with molecular barcoded alpha/delta and beta/gamma adaptors was made. Using its own MiXCR run on the reads, TCRdb lists one record per CDR3 protein. The top ten clones hold about 11% of a sample with around 65,000 distinct CDR3 sequences, roughly a fifth of them seen once. Sampling of bone marrow took place during active disease in every patient. The study, taken as a whole, reports: Dropping single-read clonotypes raised IR-seq and RNA-seq shared-clonotype correlation.

Input material: a population of CD138-negative cells sorted from bone marrow. This rearrangement joins TRBV6-2 or TRBV6-3 to TRBJ2-2, with TRBD1 identical over 7 bases. The sequence was obtained from a donor over 35 with multiple myeloma. The chain's CDR3 is CASSYSGGSNTGELFF. In nucleotides, the CDR3 is TGTGCCAGCAGTTACTCAGGGGGCTCGAACACCGGGGAGCTGTTTTTT.